One and the same sample provided the 19 T cell receptor beta chains below, sequenced in a study of early stage breast cancer tumors. TCRdb's copy holds only in-frame clones and misses some; the assay was immunoSEQ multiplex PCR. The sample lists some 7,800 clones; around three quarters were seen once. Sequenced sample: normal breast tissue next to the tumor. The receptors derive from a person in their 60s with breast cancer.

J is TRBJ2-3 and V is TRBV15, with 8 bases matching TRBD2. Germline V lookup: CDR1 LNHNV, CDR2 YYDKDF (reference sequence). V shed 3 bases and J 3 bases; nucleotides not matched to a gene: 2. The CDR3 spans 14 residues. Here the CDR3 reads CATSSREGTDTQYF. The CDR3 DNA reads TGTGCCACCAGCAGCCGGGAGGGGACAGATACGCAGTATTTT.

This clone is a singleton in its sample. The V call is TRBV10-3, the J call TRBJ2-1; tentative D call: TRBD1 (6 bases). V gave up 6 bases and J gave up 10 bases, with 13 bases separating them. Germline V gene lookup returns CDR1 ENHRY and CDR2 SYGVKD. The CDR3 loop spans 12 amino acids. In DNA, the CDR3 is TGTGCCATCAGGGCTAACAGGGACGAGCAGTTCTTC. Its protein product is CAIRANRDEQFF.

The V call is TRBV15, the J call TRBJ1-3; a weak D match, TRBD1 (6 bases). CDR1 LNHNV and CDR2 YYDKDF come from the germline V gene (reference sequence). The CDR3 spans 15 residues. With 2 bases removed from V and 4 bases from J, the gap between germline ends came to 12 bases. As DNA, the CDR3 is TGTGCCACCAGCAGATTACAGGGTCTGGGAAACACCATATATTTT. Its translation: CATSRLQGLGNTIYF.

This chain connects TRBV6-5 to TRBJ1-6; D unclear. Germline V gene sequence: CDR1 MNHEY, CDR2 SVGAGI. V was cut by 7 bases and J by 10 bases, with 14 bases left in between. The CDR3 loop spans 13 amino acids. CDR3 bases: TGTGCCAGCAAGGTGCGGGATTCCTCACCCCTCCACTTT. Translation: CASKVRDSSPLHF.

This clone was detected only once. This sequence joins TRBV10-3 and TRBJ1-1; no reliable D call. The ends were cut back, 4 bases at V and 0 bases at J, with 15 bases in the middle. The germline gives CDR1 ENHRY, CDR2 SYGVKD. The CDR3 runs 16 residues. The CDR3 here is CAISGTALVLNTEAFF. Written as DNA, the CDR3 is TGTGCCATCAGTGGTACAGCCCTGGTACTGAACACTGAAGCTTTCTTT.

This chain connects TRBV18 to TRBJ1-2; D possibly corresponds to TRBD1 (5 bases). The ends were cut back, 6 bases at V and 5 bases at J, with 19 bases in the middle. The CDR3 extends over 15 amino acids. Germline CDR1 KGHSH, CDR2 LQKENI. The CDR3, as DNA: TGTGCCAGCTCGCCCGGGACTTCCGCGGGGTATGGCTACACCTTC. Translated: CASSPGTSAGYGYTF.

This sequence joins TRBV29-1 and TRBJ2-1, with 9 positions matching TRBD1. In germline, CDR1 is SQVTM, CDR2 ANQGSEA. The CDR3 consists of 14 residues. Trimming cost V 6 bases and J 9 bases; bases outside gene matches: 12. The CDR3 nucleotides are TGCAGCGTCGCGGACAGGGGTAAGGGAGGTGAGCAGTTCTTC. Translation gives CSVADRGKGGEQFF.

This clone was observed once. V usage is TRBV6-5 and J usage is TRBJ2-7; 10 bases line up with TRBD2. V lost 2 bases and J lost 2; bases outside the gene matches: 6. CDR1 is MNHEY, CDR2 SVGAGI, per germline. The length of the CDR3 is 16 residues. The chain's CDR3 is CASSYGGGLAAYEQYF. CDR3 nucleotides: TGTGCCAGCAGTTACGGGGGAGGACTAGCGGCCTACGAGCAGTACTTC.

The rearrangement uses TRBV7-2 and TRBJ2-5; D gene ambiguous. CDR1 and CDR2 from the germline V gene are SGHTA and FQGNSA. V lost 5 bases and J lost 1, with 11 bases in between. This CDR3 contains 14 residues. CDR3 DNA: TGTGCCAGCAGCCCAGTTTGGGGCCAAGAGACCCAGTACTTC. Translation: CASSPVWGQETQYF.

The rearrangement links TRBV7-9 to TRBJ2-1, with 12 bases that match TRBD2. From germline, CDR1 is SEHNR and CDR2 FQNEAQ (reference sequence). The CDR3 is 18 residues long. The trim removed 1 base at V and 6 bases at J, leaving 10 bases unmatched. As DNA, the CDR3 is TGTGCCAGCAGCTTAGGAGTGGCTAGCGGGAGGGTTAGCAATGAGCAGTTCTTC. It translates to CASSLGVASGRVSNEQFF.

The gene calls are TRBV23-1 and TRBJ1-1; 10 bases match TRBD1. TRBV23-1 is reported as an ORF; its role is uncertain. The V and J ends lost 0 bases and 2 bases, in that order; junction bases with no gene match: 6. The CDR3 totals 17 residues. CDR3 sequence: CASSQSGGDRGNTEAFF. CDR3 DNA: TGCGCCAGCAGTCAATCCGGTGGGGACAGGGGCAACACTGAAGCTTTCTTT.

The V gene is TRBV18, the J gene TRBJ1-2; D unclear. The V gene's germline CDR1 is KGHSH and CDR2 LQKENI. The V and J ends lost 0 bases and 6 bases respectively, with 11 bases between them. The CDR3 sequence is 14 residues long. CDR3 sequence reads: CASSPPLKDHGYTF. DNA for the CDR3: TGTGCCAGCTCACCACCGCTGAAGGACCATGGCTACACCTTC.

This chain joins TRBV19 and TRBJ2-1, with 12 positions matching TRBD2. The junction had 9 bases not matched to a gene; V was cut back by 9 bases and J by 9 bases. The V gene's germline CDR1 is LNHDA and CDR2 SQIVND (reference sequence). There are 14 residues in the CDR3. CDR3 nucleotide sequence: TGTGCCAGCGCACTAGCGGGAGGATCGAGTGAGCAGTTCTTC. This sequence encodes CASALAGGSSEQFF.

The J gene is TRBJ1-4, the V gene TRBV5-1, with D unresolved. Trimming removed 4 bases at V and 1 base at J, with 8 bases between. CDR1 and CDR2 from the germline V gene are SGHRS and YFSETQ. CDR3 length equals 14 residues. The CDR3 is CASSTGLTNEKLFF. The CDR3 coding sequence is TGCGCCAGCAGCACCGGGTTAACTAATGAAAAACTGTTTTTT. The full variable domain, in which reference TRBV5-1 and TRBJ1-4 provide the parts outside the CDR3, is KAGVTQTPRYLIKTRGQQVTLSCSPISGHRSVSWYQQTPGQGLQFLFEYFSETQRNKGNFPGRFSGRQFSNSRSEMNVSTLELGDSALYLCASSTGLTNEKLFFGSGTQLSVL.

The CDR3, as DNA: TGTGCCAGCAGCCACGGACAGAACTATGGCTACACCTTC. Translated, it gives CASSHGQNYGYTF. The chain links TRBV7-9 to TRBJ1-2, with a tentative D call TRBD1 (6 bases). The CDR3 sequence is 13 residues long. The germline V and J ends were trimmed by 5 bases and 2 bases, with 9 bases remaining between them. Germline lookup yields CDR1 SEHNR and CDR2 FQNEAQ (reference sequence).

The chain links TRBV28 to TRBJ2-5, with 12 nucleotides matching TRBD2. The V and J ends lost 5 bases and 0 bases, in that order; junction bases with no gene match: 13. Germline values: CDR1 MDHEN, CDR2 SYDVKM. The CDR3 is 19 amino acids. The CDR3 loop is CASSTLAGGAWRYQETQYF. The DNA of the CDR3 is TGTGCCAGCAGTACCCTAGCGGGGGGGGCTTGGAGGTACCAAGAGACCCAGTACTTC.

The rearrangement uses TRBV14 and TRBJ2-1; D is perhaps TRBD2 (6 bases). CDR1 and CDR2 (germline): SGHDN, FVKESK. V lost 7 bases, J lost 1 base, and 14 bases lay in between. This CDR3 has 15 residues. CDR3 protein: CASTLLGGSYNEQFF. As DNA, the CDR3 is TGTGCCAGCACCCTCCTTGGAGGGTCCTACAATGAGCAGTTCTTC.

CDR3 amino acids: CASSYSRSTDTQYF. The CDR3 bases are TGTGCCAGCAGTTACTCTCGCAGCACAGATACGCAGTATTTT. The chain has TRBV6-5 and TRBJ2-3; D gene unclear. This CDR3 region has 14 residues. CDR1 is MNHEY and CDR2 is SVGAGI in the germline V gene. V lost 0 bases and J 0 bases, leaving 4 bases between the germline ends.

The chain uses TRBV6-1 and TRBJ2-3, with 10 bases aligning to TRBD2. The V segment lost 2 bases and the J segment 6 bases; nucleotides outside the gene matches: 5. The CDR3 runs to 15 residues. Germline values: CDR1 MNHNS, CDR2 SASEGT. CDR3 loop: CASSELAGAVDTQYF. The CDR3 DNA follows: TGTGCCAGCAGTGAACTAGCGGGGGCCGTCGATACGCAGTATTTT.